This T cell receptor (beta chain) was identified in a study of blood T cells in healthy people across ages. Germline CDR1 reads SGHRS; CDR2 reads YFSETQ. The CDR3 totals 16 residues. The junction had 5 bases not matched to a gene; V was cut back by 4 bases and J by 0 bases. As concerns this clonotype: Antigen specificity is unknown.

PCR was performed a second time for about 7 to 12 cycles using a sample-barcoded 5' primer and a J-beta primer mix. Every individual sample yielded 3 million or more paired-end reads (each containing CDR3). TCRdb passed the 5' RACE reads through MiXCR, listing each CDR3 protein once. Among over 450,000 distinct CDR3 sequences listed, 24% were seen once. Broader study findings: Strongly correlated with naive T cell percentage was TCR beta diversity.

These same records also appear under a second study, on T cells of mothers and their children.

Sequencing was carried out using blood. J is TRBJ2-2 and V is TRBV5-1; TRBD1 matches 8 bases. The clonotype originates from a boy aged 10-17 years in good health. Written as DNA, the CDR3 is TGCGCCAGCAGCCCGAAGGGACAGGCGAACACCGGGGAGCTGTTTTTT. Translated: CASSPKGQANTGELFF.